The T cell receptor (beta chain) under discussion was sequenced for a study of blood T cell repertoires in COVID-19. About the research overall: The United States, Italy and Spain were the sources of the acute and convalescent COVID-19 samples. T cells, B-cell-depleted T cells, or PBMCs supplied cDNA or gDNA.

V lost 4 bases, J lost 1 base, and 5 bases stayed unmatched. Germline V CDR1 and CDR2: LNHDA, SQIVND (reference sequence). The CDR3 spans 16 residues. As originally analysed: Estimation of nucleated cell counts was performed using reference gene primer amplification. Here immunoSEQ multiplex PCR was the method, and the copy in TCRdb shows in-frame clones only, minus some. V, J and clone size derive from that table, while D and trimming were established from the DNA sequence. The sample lists 80,000 to 85,000 clones; 80% to 90% were seen once. The sample consisted of peripheral blood. The rearrangement uses TRBV19 and TRBJ2-2; 8 bases match TRBD1. The clonotype comes from a woman of 80 years or more with acute or convalescent COVID-19. The CDR3 nucleotides are TGTGCCAGTAGTACCAGGGGGCTGAAGAACACCGGGGAGCTGTTTTTT. It codes for CASSTRGLKNTGELFF. The full variable domain, rest sourced from reference TRBV19 and TRBJ2-2, is DGGITQSPKYLFRKEGQNVTLSCEQNLNHDAMYWYRQDPGQGLRLIYYSQIVNDFQKGDIAEGYSVSREKKESFPLTVTSAQKNPTAFYLCASSTRGLKNTGELFFGEGSRLTVL.